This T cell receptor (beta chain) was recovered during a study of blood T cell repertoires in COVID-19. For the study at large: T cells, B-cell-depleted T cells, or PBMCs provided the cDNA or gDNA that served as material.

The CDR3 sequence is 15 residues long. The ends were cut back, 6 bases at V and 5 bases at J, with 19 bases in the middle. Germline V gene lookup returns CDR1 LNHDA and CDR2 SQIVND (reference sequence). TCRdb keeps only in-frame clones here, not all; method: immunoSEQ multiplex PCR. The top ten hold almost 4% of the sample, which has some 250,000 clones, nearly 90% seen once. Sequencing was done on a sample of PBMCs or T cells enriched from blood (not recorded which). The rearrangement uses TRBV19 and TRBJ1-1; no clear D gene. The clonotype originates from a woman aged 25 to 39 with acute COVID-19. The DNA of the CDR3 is TGTGCCAGTAGCAGCGGGAAGGGTTTAGTTACTGAAGCTTTCTTT. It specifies CASSSGKGLVTEAFF.